A single sample gave rise to the 26 T cell receptor beta chains below, sequenced in a study of T-cell reconstitution after alpha-beta-depleted transplantation in children. Unique molecular identifiers tagged the TCRbeta library. TCRdb reprocessed the PCR reads via MiXCR and lists one record per CDR3 protein. Of 95,000 to 120,000 distinct CDR3 sequences in the sample, 5% to 8% were seen once. Specimen: PBMCs, mostly from graft donor cells, collected 360 days after TCRalphabeta/CD19-depleted stem cell transplant. The source of these receptors is a male patient under 10 years old who had a stem cell transplant for acute lymphoblastic leukemia, so the T cells may come from the graft donor.

This chain uses TRBV14 with TRBJ1-3, with D hard to call. V shed 3 bases and J shed 2 bases, with 11 bases lying between them. Germline CDR1 reads SGHDN; CDR2 reads FVKESK. The CDR3 extends over 15 amino acids. As DNA, the CDR3 is TGTGCCAGCAGCCAGGGGAGGGCGACTGGAAACACCATATATTTT. The encoded protein is CASSQGRATGNTIYF.

This clonotype was observed many times. J is TRBJ1-2 and V is TRBV5-1, with D unresolved. The V gene lost 0 bases and the J gene lost 2 bases, with 5 bases spanning the gap. Germline V CDR1 and CDR2: SGHRS, YFSETQ. The CDR3 contains 13 residues. CDR3 DNA: TGCGCCAGCAGCTTGGGTCACAACTATGGCTACACCTTC. Encoded protein: CASSLGHNYGYTF.

This clonotype was found many times. The chain combines TRBV7-9 with TRBJ2-7, with D uncertain. The CDR3 spans 12 residues. In germline, CDR1 is SEHNR, CDR2 FQNEAQ (reference sequence). V was pared by 5 bases and J by 3 bases, with 8 bases between. The CDR3 protein is CASSVVVYEQYF. DNA of the CDR3: TGTGCCAGCAGCGTCGTGGTCTACGAGCAGTACTTC.

The sample holds many counts of this clonotype. This chain uses TRBV7-8 with TRBJ2-1; D is perhaps TRBD2 (6 bases). Trimming left V 0 bases short and J 8 bases short, with 20 bases between. CDR1 and CDR2 from the germline V gene are SGHVS and FQNEAQ. This CDR3 has 17 amino acids. As DNA, the CDR3 is TGTGCCAGCAGCTTAGCGCGAATGGGGACTCTCGCCTATGAGCAGTTCTTC. This codes for CASSLARMGTLAYEQFF.

This clonotype was recorded at least ten times. The rearrangement links TRBV3-1 to TRBJ2-7; D is possibly TRBD1 (5 bases). The V and J ends lost 3 bases and 3 bases respectively, with 15 bases between them. The CDR3 is 15 residues long. The germline V gene has CDR1 LGHDT and CDR2 YNNKEL (reference sequence). The CDR3 region is CASSHDSEPHYEQYF. The CDR3 nucleotides read TGTGCCAGCAGCCACGACAGTGAACCCCACTACGAGCAGTACTTC.

Many counts were recorded for this clonotype. V usage is TRBV7-2 and J usage is TRBJ2-7; D not certain. V gave up 3 bases and J gave up 4 bases, with 10 bases separating them. The CDR3 covers 13 residues. The germline CDR1 and CDR2 sequences are SGHTA and FQGNSA. DNA for the CDR3: TGTGCCAGCAGCTTGGTAGACGGATACGAGCAGTACTTC. Translating gives CASSLVDGYEQYF. Supplemented by reference TRBV7-2 and TRBJ2-7, the full variable domain reads GAGVSQSPSNKVTEKGKDVELRCDPISGHTALYWYRQSLGQGLEFLIYFQGNSAPDKSGLPSDRFSAERTGGSVSTLTIQRTQQEDSAVYLCASSLVDGYEQYFGPGTRLTVT.

The chain combines TRBV20-1 with TRBJ2-5; D gene ambiguous. Germline loops: CDR1 DFQATT, CDR2 SNEGSKA (reference sequence). This CDR3 spans 14 amino acids. Trimming removed 0 bases from V and 3 bases from J, with 11 bases in between. In DNA, the CDR3 is TGCAGTGCTAGAGATCTATACCCAGAAGAGACCCAGTACTTC. This sequence encodes CSARDLYPEETQYF.

The rearrangement joins TRBV6-1 to TRBJ2-5; 8 bases map to TRBD2. The CDR3 contains 16 residues. Trimming cost V 6 bases and J 3 bases; bases outside gene matches: 12. Germline lookup yields CDR1 MNHNS and CDR2 SASEGT. The CDR3 loop reads CASSLYGGGVEETQYF. The CDR3 DNA sequence: TGTGCCAGCAGCCTTTACGGGGGGGGCGTCGAAGAGACCCAGTACTTC.

The chain recombines TRBV7-2 with TRBJ2-5; possibly TRBD2 for D (6 bases). The germline CDR1 and CDR2 sequences are SGHTA and FQGNSA. This CDR3 spans 13 amino acids. V was cut by 4 bases and J by 6 bases, with 12 bases left in between. The CDR3 bases are TGTGCCAGCAGCTATGGGGGGTTGCAGACCCAGTACTTC. It specifies CASSYGGLQTQYF.

A few counts support this clonotype. V usage is TRBV9 and J usage is TRBJ1-2; a possible D gene is TRBD1 (5 bases). Per germline, CDR1 SGDLS and CDR2 YYNGEE. The CDR3 is 14 amino acids. V was shortened by 4 bases and J by 6 bases, with 16 bases between the two germline ends. The CDR3 reads CASSPGAGTNGYTF. CDR3 sequence (DNA): TGTGCCAGCAGCCCCGGGGCAGGGACCAATGGCTACACCTTC.

This clonotype occurred a few times. The chain employs TRBV6-1 and TRBJ2-7; a weak D match, TRBD1 (5 bases). The CDR3 spans 13 residues. V gave up 6 bases and J gave up 6 bases, with 15 bases separating them. The germline gives CDR1 MNHNS, CDR2 SASEGT. DNA for the CDR3: TGTGCCAGCAGGGCAGGGAAAAGCAGCGAGCAGTACTTC. This sequence encodes CASRAGKSSEQYF.

This clonotype showed up many times. The chain uses TRBV29-1 and TRBJ1-2; maybe TRBD1 (5 bases). V lost 0 bases and J 5 bases, leaving 10 bases between the germline ends. The CDR3 covers 13 residues. The germline V gene encodes CDR1 SQVTM and CDR2 ANQGSEA. The CDR3 protein is CSVEDLGEYGYTF. The CDR3 nucleotides are TGCAGCGTTGAAGATCTGGGGGAATATGGCTACACCTTC.

The sample holds many counts of this clonotype. The DNA for the CDR3 is TGCAGCGTTCCGGCGTCTGGAAACACCATATATTTT. Protein: CSVPASGNTIYF. V gene TRBV29-1 combines with J gene TRBJ1-3, with D unresolved. The CDR3 is made up of 12 amino acids. The V gene's germline CDR1 is SQVTM and CDR2 ANQGSEA. V lost 5 bases to trimming and J lost 1 base, with 6 bases between them.

This clonotype was observed at least ten times. The chain uses TRBV5-6 and TRBJ2-5; no clear D gene. Germline V gives CDR1 SGHDT, CDR2 YYEEEE. The CDR3 contains 13 residues. V was pared by 7 bases and J by 5 bases, with 15 bases between. The CDR3 region is CASSVRARETQYF. CDR3 DNA sequence: TGTGCCAGCTCCGTCCGGGCCAGGGAGACCCAGTACTTC.

The chain has TRBV7-2 and TRBJ2-7; TRBD1 matches at 7 bases. Germline-derived CDR1 and CDR2 are SGHTA and FQGNSA. This CDR3 has 15 amino acids. V was pared by 5 bases and J by 2 bases, with 9 bases of the junction left unmatched. Written as DNA, the CDR3 is TGTGCCAGCAGCAAACTGGACAGGCCCGCCTACGAGCAGTACTTC. Translated, it gives CASSKLDRPAYEQYF.

The table lists this clonotype with many counts. The rearrangement links TRBV27 to TRBJ1-1, with TRBD1 matching over 9 bases. Germline CDR1 MNHEY, CDR2 SMNVEV (reference sequence). This CDR3 contains 14 residues. The J segment lost 7 bases and the V segment lost 5 bases, leaving 8 bases of the junction unmatched. In DNA form, the CDR3 reads TGTGCCAGCAGTCAGGGGACAGGGAGAGGTGAAGCTTTCTTT. Protein sequence: CASSQGTGRGEAFF.

This clonotype came up a few times. The V call is TRBV20-1, the J call TRBJ2-7, with 9 bases that match TRBD2. The CDR3 runs to 12 residues. After removal of 6 bases from V and 2 bases from J, the junction contained 2 bases not matched to a gene. Germline V gene lookup returns CDR1 DFQATT and CDR2 SNEGSKA (reference sequence). This CDR3 is CSAASGAYEQYF. Written as DNA, the CDR3 is TGCAGTGCCGCTAGCGGGGCCTACGAGCAGTACTTC.

This clonotype was counted a few times. V and J are TRBV7-6 and TRBJ1-5; no reliable D call. This CDR3 region has 15 residues. The V and J ends lost 5 bases and 7 bases respectively, with 18 bases between them. Per the germline V gene, CDR1 is SGHVS and CDR2 is FNYEAQ. The CDR3 coding sequence is TGTGCCAGCAGCCGCGCCCTAGGGCACGGGCAGCCCCAGCATTTT. This codes for CASSRALGHGQPQHF.

In this sample, this clonotype turned up a few times. The chain is built from TRBV11-2 and TRBJ1-2, with a weak D call TRBD1 (5 bases). Deletions cut 4 bases from V and 3 bases from J, with 15 bases between. The length of the CDR3 is 15 residues. Germline values: CDR1 SGHAT, CDR2 FQNNGV. In nucleotides, the CDR3 is TGTGCCAGCAGCTCTTACTCGGACAACGACTATGGCTACACCTTC. Translated: CASSSYSDNDYGYTF.

This clonotype was recorded many times. The V call is TRBV24-1, the J call TRBJ1-5; a possible D gene is TRBD1 (6 bases). The V and J ends lost 5 bases and 2 bases respectively, with 9 bases between them. Germline CDR1 KGHDR, CDR2 SFDVKD. The CDR3 is 14 residues long. This CDR3 is CATSAGAGNQPQHF. The CDR3 DNA follows: TGTGCCACCAGTGCAGGGGCGGGCAATCAGCCCCAGCATTTT.

This clonotype was seen many times. The chain employs TRBV20-1 and TRBJ2-7; D not resolved. CDR1 and CDR2 from the germline V gene are DFQATT and SNEGSKA (reference sequence). The CDR3 consists of 10 residues. Trimming removed 5 bases from V and 7 bases from J, with 9 bases in between. Written as DNA, the CDR3 is TGCAGTGCTGTAGTTGGGGAGCAGTACTTC. Residues: CSAVVGEQYF.

This clonotype was seen ten or more times. J is TRBJ1-2 and V is TRBV28; TRBD1 might be the D (5 bases). Between the trimmed V and J ends, which lost 5 bases and 6 bases, there was a span of 22 bases. The CDR3 runs 16 residues. CDR1 MDHEN and CDR2 SYDVKM come from the germline V gene. CDR3 sequence reads: CASSPPPGKRYNGYTF. The DNA of the CDR3 is TGTGCCAGCAGTCCACCGCCAGGGAAGAGGTATAATGGCTACACCTTC.

There are many counts of this clonotype. The rearrangement links TRBV7-9 to TRBJ1-2; 7 positions agree with TRBD1. Germline V gene lookup returns CDR1 SEHNR and CDR2 FQNEAQ (reference sequence). V shed 2 bases, J shed 1 base, and the junction held 7 bases outside the gene matches. This CDR3 comprises 16 residues. The CDR3 loop is CASSLKSHRGNYGYTF. Here the CDR3 DNA reads TGTGCCAGCAGCTTAAAGTCCCACAGGGGTAACTATGGCTACACCTTC.

This clonotype was detected ten times or more. The chain combines TRBV28 with TRBJ2-7; D remains unclear. The ends were cut back, 8 bases at V and 1 base at J, with 9 bases in the middle. This CDR3 comprises 12 residues. Germline V gene data show CDR1 as MDHEN and CDR2 as SYDVKM. Written as DNA, the CDR3 is TGTGCCAGCTCCGCACTATCCTACGAGCAGTACTTC. Amino acids: CASSALSYEQYF.

This clonotype was seen ten or more times. This chain joins TRBV16 and TRBJ2-5; D ambiguous. The V end lost 1 base, the J end lost 5 bases, and 17 bases lay between the germline ends. The CDR3 consists of 16 residues. The V gene's germline CDR1 is KGHSY and CDR2 FQNENV. The chain's CDR3 is CASSQYLSQVPETQYF. CDR3 sequence (DNA): TGTGCCAGCAGCCAATACCTAAGTCAGGTTCCGGAGACCCAGTACTTC.

This clonotype has a count of ten or more. The chain couples TRBV10-3 to TRBJ1-5; D is undetermined. The CDR3 has 11 amino acids. Looked up from germline, CDR1 is ENHRY and CDR2 is SYGVKD. V was cut by 10 bases and J by 0 bases, with 4 bases left in between. The CDR3 loop is CASGSNQPQHF. The CDR3 DNA sequence: TGTGCCAGCGGTAGCAATCAGCCCCAGCATTTT.